Each of the 3 T cell receptor beta chains below was sequenced from the same sample in a study of CD8 T cells in Susac syndrome. RNA was extracted with the RNeasy kit, and a quantity of roughly 0.5 to 1 ug was reverse transcribed using random hexamers. TCRdb re-analysed the immunoSEQ multiplex PCR reads in MiXCR, keeping a single row per CDR3 protein. The sample carries some 63,000 distinct CDR3 sequences, approximately 94% recorded once. The sample comprised CD8+ T cells from PBMCs. The receptors were gathered from a human donor with multiple sclerosis.

The chain joins TRBV27 to TRBJ2-5; D is unresolved. The CDR3 sequence is 15 residues long. Germline V gene sequence: CDR1 MNHEY, CDR2 SMNVEV (reference sequence). The V end was cut by 3 bases, the J end by 1 base, with 12 bases between. CDR3 sequence (DNA): TGTGCCAGCAGTTTGGGCCACCCGACCCAAGAGACCCAGTACTTC. As protein: CASSLGHPTQETQYF.

This clonotype was recorded only once. This sequence joins TRBV5-6 and TRBJ1-2, with D possibly TRBD1 on 5 matching bases. Germline-derived CDR1 and CDR2 are SGHDT and YYEEEE. V was cut by 0 bases and J by 13 bases, with 10 bases left in between. The CDR3 spans 11 residues. The CDR3: CASSLEGSTTF. CDR3 DNA: TGTGCCAGCAGCTTGGAGGGGAGCACCACCTTC.

The rearrangement uses TRBV29-1 and TRBJ1-2, with D possibly being TRBD1 (5 bases). This CDR3 is built from 11 residues. Deletions cut 0 bases from V and 8 bases from J, with 7 bases between. The germline V gene encodes CDR1 SQVTM and CDR2 ANQGSEA. CDR3: CSVEDRDGYTF. The CDR3 DNA reads as TGCAGCGTTGAAGACAGGGACGGCTACACCTTC.